The entry that follows covers one T cell receptor (beta chain) sequence. Its antigen is currently not known. No quality values exist for individual bases; no much larger clone is one base distant. This was a case-control study nested in a cohort of healthcare workers in London, UK, who had nasopharyngeal swab PCR tests and blood samples taken every week. Healthcare workers were enrolled in the week of the UK lockdown, from 23 to 31 March 2020, and were followed every week for up to roughly 16 weeks. Reading from cysteine to phenylalanine, the CDR3 counts 15 amino acids. Left in the record is the CDR3 DNA by itself, 45 bases read in frame from the first base. Trimmed from V: 1 base; trimmed from J: 5 bases; junction bases lacking a gene match: 2. Reading the germline V gene gives CDR1 SNHLY and CDR2 FYNNEI. The sample is drawn from a study of early T cells in non-severe SARS-CoV-2 infection (dated by TCRdb to the early 2020s). Study-level background: TCR sequencing used bulk RNA from unsorted whole blood, so alpha and beta chains could not be paired. The research as a whole found: VDJdb matching was skewed toward anti-spike CD8 responses, so virus-specific expansions were likely underestimated and private and CD4 specificities were missed.

The method behind the library was 5' RACE. These reads were obtained on a NextSeq 500. In the TCR library protocol, unique molecular identifiers were attached to individual cDNA molecules to correct for PCR bias and sequencing error. Both TCR alpha and beta chains were sequenced, and tight co-correlation was observed between alpha and beta sequence abundances in each sample. From the authors' description of their analysis: Decombinator V4 was used to perform V gene, J gene and CDR3 annotation of TCR sequences. Expanded TCRs were defined as changing significantly between any two time points under a Poisson model with p below 0.0001. TCR abundances were normalised to the total number of TCRs sequenced per sample and expressed as counts per million. TRAV1-2 paired with TRAJ12, TRAJ20 or TRAJ33 defined MAIT TCRs, while TRAV10 paired with TRAJ18 defined iNKT TCRs. VDJdb, accessed 1 November 2021, was searched for CMV, EBV and SARS-CoV-2 annotated TCRs, with TCRs annotated for multiple antigens excluded. TCRdb trimmed the raw reads at Q25, called clones with MiXCR and kept productive beta chains. Duplicate CDR3 protein sequences are folded into a single record with the most common DNA and genes. TCRdb, not the authors, supplied the V and J calls. The sample table records tens of thousands of distinct CDR3 sequences; 9.5% to 15% of these occur just once. The biggest ten clones account for around 2.8% of the sample.

This TCR was sampled from an adult who was a healthcare worker with PCR-confirmed SARS-CoV-2 infection or an uninfected control (not recorded which). Here the chain combines TRBV2 and TRBJ1-5, and TRBD1 aligns with 10 junction nucleotides. The material was whole blood, obtained at baseline. The nucleotides are TGTGCCAGCAGTGAAGGGGGACAGGGGCATCAGCCCCAGCATTTT. The resulting protein is CASSEGGQGHQPQHF.